The 22 T cell receptor beta chains below all came from one sample that was sequenced in a study of cytomegalovirus exposure and HLA in healthy donors. Generated by immunoSEQ multiplex PCR, the TCRdb table keeps only in-frame clones and is missing some. The table shows 95,000 to 150,000 clones, with 89% occurring only once. The sequenced sample consisted of PBMCs. These receptors came from a woman aged 18 to 35 in good health and CMV-seronegative.

V is TRBV6-5 and J is TRBJ2-3; 9 bases match TRBD2. CDR1 is MNHEY, CDR2 SVGAGI, per germline. Trimming at V came to 5 bases and at J to 3 bases, leaving 6 bases not matched to a gene. The CDR3 sequence is 15 residues long. The CDR3 loop reads CASSPKGLATDTQYF. The CDR3 coding sequence is TGTGCCAGCAGTCCGAAGGGACTAGCAACAGATACGCAGTATTTT.

This chain joins TRBV30 and TRBJ2-7; 8 nucleotides line up with TRBD2. The germline gives CDR1 GTSNPN, CDR2 SVGIG (reference sequence). The CDR3 covers 14 residues. Trimming at V came to 0 bases and at J to 5 bases, leaving 6 bases not matched to a gene. CDR3 loop: CAWSVLGRVHEQYF. In DNA form, the CDR3 reads TGTGCCTGGAGTGTACTCGGGAGGGTCCACGAGCAGTACTTC.

The rearrangement joins TRBV19 to TRBJ2-1, with D tentatively TRBD2 (6 bases). The length of the CDR3 is 13 residues. Trimming stripped 6 bases from V and 6 bases from J, with 12 bases between. CDR1 is LNHDA, CDR2 SQIVND, per germline (reference sequence). CDR3 residues: CASSPTSLNEQFF. The CDR3 nucleotides read TGTGCCAGTAGCCCCACTAGCCTCAATGAGCAGTTCTTC.

The CDR3 DNA is TGTGCCAGCTCACCCGGGAAAGCTAACTATGGCTACACCTTC. Its protein is CASSPGKANYGYTF. The chain recombines TRBV18 with TRBJ1-2; no clear D. Trimming took 3 bases from V and 0 from J, leaving 8 bases between them. CDR1 and CDR2 from the germline V gene are KGHSH and LQKENI. This CDR3 region has 14 residues. The full variable domain, completed using reference TRBV18 and TRBJ1-2, is NAGVMQNPRHLVRRRGQEARLRCSPMKGHSHVYWYRQLPEEGLKFMVYLQKENIIDESGMPKERFSAEFPKEGPSILRIQQVVRGDSAAYFCASSPGKANYGYTFGSGTRLTVV.

The chain employs TRBV7-9 and TRBJ2-2, with TRBD1 identical over 8 bases. CDR1 and CDR2 from the germline V gene are SEHNR and FQNEAQ (reference sequence). The trim removed 6 bases at V and 4 bases at J, leaving 10 bases unmatched. There are 16 residues in the CDR3. This CDR3 reads CASSPTTGQGTGELFF. CDR3 bases: TGTGCCAGCAGTCCTACCACCGGACAGGGCACCGGGGAGCTGTTTTTT.

The V and J genes are TRBV7-9 and TRBJ2-7, with a weak D call TRBD2 (6 bases). CDR3 length equals 16 residues. Trimming took off 1 base at V and 0 bases at J, with 13 bases between the two ends. Germline V gene sequence: CDR1 SEHNR, CDR2 FQNEAQ (reference sequence). The DNA for the CDR3 is TGTGCCAGCAGCTTAGAGGAGGGCAGGGCCTCCTACGAGCAGTACTTC. Translated, it gives CASSLEEGRASYEQYF.

The chain recombines TRBV2 with TRBJ2-5; D unclear. V was clipped by 9 bases and J by 0 bases, with 5 bases between them. CDR3 length: 11 amino acids. The V gene's germline CDR1 is SNHLY and CDR2 FYNNEI. CDR3 loop: CARNNQETQYF. CDR3 DNA: TGTGCCAGAAATAACCAAGAGACCCAGTACTTC.

The chain uses TRBV29-1 and TRBJ2-7; the D gene is possibly TRBD2 (6 bases). Trimming took 4 bases from V and 4 from J, leaving 17 bases between them. This CDR3 contains 14 residues. Germline loops: CDR1 SQVTM, CDR2 ANQGSEA. The CDR3 sequence: CSVVPGLAQYEQYF. CDR3 coding DNA: TGCAGCGTTGTACCGGGGCTAGCGCAGTACGAGCAGTACTTC.

The V call is TRBV19, the J call TRBJ1-5; possibly TRBD1 for D (5 bases). The CDR3 consists of 12 residues. V was pared by 6 bases and J by 7 bases, with 10 bases between. CDR1 is LNHDA, CDR2 SQIVND, per germline (reference sequence). The chain's CDR3 is CASSRVRQPQHF. CDR3 in DNA: TGTGCCAGTAGCAGGGTGCGGCAGCCCCAGCATTTT.

The chain combines TRBV7-2 with TRBJ1-1; perhaps TRBD1 as D (6 bases). The V gene's germline CDR1 is SGHTA and CDR2 FQGNSA. Deletions cut 0 bases from V and 4 bases from J, with 9 bases between. CDR3 length equals 14 residues. The CDR3: CASSLATGSTEAFF. The CDR3 region has the DNA TGTGCCAGCAGCTTAGCAACAGGGTCCACTGAAGCTTTCTTT. Full variable domain (remainder filled in from reference TRBV7-2 and TRBJ1-1): GAGVSQSPSNKVTEKGKDVELRCDPISGHTALYWYRQSLGQGLEFLIYFQGNSAPDKSGLPSDRFSAERTGGSVSTLTIQRTQQEDSAVYLCASSLATGSTEAFFGQGTRLTVV.

The chain is built from TRBV16 and TRBJ1-5; 9 bases fit TRBD1. Germline-derived CDR1 and CDR2 are KGHSY and FQNENV. V gave up 8 bases and J gave up 3 bases; unmatched junction bases: 8. The CDR3 loop spans 15 amino acids. The CDR3 DNA is TGTGCCAGCGGACTGGACAGGGGTAACAATCAGCCCCAGCATTTT. Its translation: CASGLDRGNNQPQHF.

The chain couples TRBV30 to TRBJ2-2, with a weak D call TRBD1 (5 bases). Germline CDR1 GTSNPN, CDR2 SVGIG (reference sequence). The length of the CDR3 is 14 residues. Trimming cost V 2 bases and J 9 bases, with 16 bases left between them. The DNA of the CDR3 is TGTGCCTGGAGTATCTGGGGCCACAAACGGGAGCTGTTTTTT. This encodes CAWSIWGHKRELFF.

This clone was picked up one time. The V and J genes are TRBV27 and TRBJ2-5; TRBD1 matches 12 bases. The CDR3 length is 17 residues. After removal of 0 bases from V and 5 bases from J, the junction contained 7 bases not matched to a gene. Germline lookup yields CDR1 MNHEY and CDR2 SMNVEV (reference sequence). CDR3 residues: CASSLSAGTGGAETQYF. The CDR3 bases are TGTGCCAGCAGTTTATCTGCCGGGACAGGGGGCGCGGAGACCCAGTACTTC.

The CDR3 spells CSVSDTTEAFF. In DNA, the CDR3 is TGCAGTGTCTCGGACACAACTGAAGCTTTCTTT. This sequence joins TRBV20-1 and TRBJ1-1; a weak D match, TRBD1 (5 bases). The CDR3 is 11 residues long. Germline CDR1 reads DFQATT; CDR2 reads SNEGSKA (reference sequence). The germline V and J ends were trimmed by 7 bases and 5 bases, with 11 bases remaining between them.

The chain uses TRBV4-2 and TRBJ1-1; the D is unclear. CDR1 and CDR2 (germline): LGHNA, YNFKEQ. This CDR3 is 17 amino acids long. V was shortened by 0 bases and J by 3 bases, with 17 bases between the two germline ends. CDR3 in DNA: TGTGCCAGCAGCCAAGATGATCATGCAGGAAGATACACTGAAGCTTTCTTT. It translates to CASSQDDHAGRYTEAFF.

This clone was recorded once. The genes are TRBV5-1 and TRBJ1-1; no definite D call. Trimming took 0 bases from V and 4 from J, leaving 7 bases between them. Germline assignment: CDR1 SGHRS and CDR2 YFSETQ. This CDR3 is built from 13 residues. CDR3 DNA: TGCGCCAGCAGCTTGGCGGCAGGCACTGAAGCTTTCTTT. Translating gives CASSLAAGTEAFF.

This chain uses TRBV9 with TRBJ2-7, with a possible D match to TRBD1 (6 bases). This CDR3 spans 15 amino acids. Trimming stripped 4 bases from V and 1 base from J, with 15 bases between. The germline gives CDR1 SGDLS, CDR2 YYNGEE. CDR3 protein: CASSLGQLRSYEQYF. DNA for the CDR3: TGTGCCAGCAGCCTAGGACAGCTCCGTTCCTACGAGCAGTACTTC.

This clone was seen a few times. The chain recombines TRBV7-2 with TRBJ1-1; D is undetermined. V was pared by 5 bases and J by 8 bases, with 9 bases between. Germline V gene lookup returns CDR1 SGHTA and CDR2 FQGNSA. CDR3 length: 11 residues. The CDR3 DNA sequence: TGTGCCAGCAGCCGCGCTGTCGAAGCTTTCTTT. Translated: CASSRAVEAFF. Variable domain in full (rest from reference TRBV7-2 and TRBJ1-1): GAGVSQSPSNKVTEKGKDVELRCDPISGHTALYWYRQSLGQGLEFLIYFQGNSAPDKSGLPSDRFSAERTGGSVSTLTIQRTQQEDSAVYLCASSRAVEAFFGQGTRLTVV.

As regards this clone: Because it lacks the conserved phenylalanine or tryptophan at the end, this CDR3 is likely a read error. The chain's CDR3 is CASSEAAGGVEFGQPQHL. DNA of the CDR3: TGTGCCAGCAGTGAAGCGGCAGGGGGCGTTGAATTTGGTCAGCCCCAGCATCTT. The rearrangement links TRBV6-1 to TRBJ1-5; 8 positions match TRBD1. The CDR3 consists of 18 residues. Germline CDR1 reads MNHNS; CDR2 reads SASEGT. Germline trimming cut 0 bases from V and 6 bases from J; bases unmatched to any gene: 13.

V is TRBV4-2 and J is TRBJ2-1; the D gene is possibly TRBD2 (6 bases). The CDR3 contains 13 residues. V was cut by 0 bases and J by 12 bases, with 12 bases left in between. In germline, CDR1 is LGHNA, CDR2 YNFKEQ. The CDR3 spells CASSQDWAGWQFF. The DNA of the CDR3 is TGTGCCAGCAGCCAAGATTGGGCGGGATGGCAGTTCTTC.

The chain joins TRBV28 to TRBJ1-5; D gene uncertain. The CDR3 is made up of 13 amino acids. V was clipped by 3 bases and J by 6 bases, with 9 bases between them. CDR1 MDHEN and CDR2 SYDVKM come from the germline V gene. CDR3 loop: CASSLKRSQPQHF. The CDR3 bases are TGTGCCAGCAGTTTGAAAAGGAGTCAGCCCCAGCATTTT.

The genes are TRBV30 and TRBJ2-1, with TRBD2 identical over 12 bases. Germline CDR1 GTSNPN, CDR2 SVGIG (reference sequence). The length of the CDR3 is 13 residues. The CDR3 bases are TGTGCTTCCTCTAGCGGGGGGGACAATGAGCAGTTCTTC. It translates to CASSSGGDNEQFF.